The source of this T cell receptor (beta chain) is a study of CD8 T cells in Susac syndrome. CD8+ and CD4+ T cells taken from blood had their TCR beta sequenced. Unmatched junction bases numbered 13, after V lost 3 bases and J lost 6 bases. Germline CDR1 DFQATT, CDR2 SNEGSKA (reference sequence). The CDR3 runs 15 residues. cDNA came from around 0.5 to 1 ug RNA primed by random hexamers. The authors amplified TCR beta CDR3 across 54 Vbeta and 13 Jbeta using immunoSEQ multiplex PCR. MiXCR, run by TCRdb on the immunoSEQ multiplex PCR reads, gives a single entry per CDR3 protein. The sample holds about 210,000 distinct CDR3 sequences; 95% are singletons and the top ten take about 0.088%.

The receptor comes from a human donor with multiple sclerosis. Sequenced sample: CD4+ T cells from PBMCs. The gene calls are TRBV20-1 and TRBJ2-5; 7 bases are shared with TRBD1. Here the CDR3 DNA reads TGCAGTGCTAGGTCCCTAAGGGGGCTGGGGCAGACCCAGTACTTC. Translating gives CSARSLRGLGQTQYF.